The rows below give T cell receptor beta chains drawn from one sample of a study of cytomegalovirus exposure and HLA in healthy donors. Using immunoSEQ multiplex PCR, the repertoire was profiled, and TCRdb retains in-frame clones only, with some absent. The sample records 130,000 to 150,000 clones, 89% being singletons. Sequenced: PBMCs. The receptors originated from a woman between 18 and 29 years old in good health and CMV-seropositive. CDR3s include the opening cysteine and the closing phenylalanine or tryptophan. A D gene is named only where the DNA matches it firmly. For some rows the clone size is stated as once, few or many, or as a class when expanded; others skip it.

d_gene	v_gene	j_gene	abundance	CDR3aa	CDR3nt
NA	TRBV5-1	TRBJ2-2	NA	CASSLRAAGSNTGELFF	TGCGCCAGCAGCTTAAGGGCGGCGGGGTCGAACACCGGGGAGCTGTTTTTT
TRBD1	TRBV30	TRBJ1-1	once	CAWSGRGYTEAFF	TGTGCCTGGAGTGGCAGGGGGTACACTGAAGCTTTCTTT
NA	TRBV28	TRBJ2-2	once	CASFQGGYTGELFF	TGTGCCAGCTTCCAGGGCGGATACACCGGGGAGCTGTTTTTT
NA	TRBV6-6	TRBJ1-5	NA	CASSYRQDNQPQHF	TGTGCCAGCAGCTACCGACAAGATAATCAGCCCCAGCATTTT
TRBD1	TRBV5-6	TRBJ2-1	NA	CASSEDRDEQFF	TGTGCCAGCAGCGAGGACAGGGATGAGCAGTTCTTC
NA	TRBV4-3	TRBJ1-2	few	CASSQDAGSYGYTF	TGCGCCAGCAGCCAAGATGCGGGGAGCTATGGCTACACCTTC
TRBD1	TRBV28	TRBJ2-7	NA	CASRPTGGFHEQYF	TGTGCCAGCAGGCCGACAGGGGGGTTCCACGAGCAGTACTTC
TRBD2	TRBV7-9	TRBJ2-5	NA	CASRPRGGYQETQYF	TGTGCCAGCCGACCTCGCGGGGGGTACCAAGAGACCCAGTACTTC
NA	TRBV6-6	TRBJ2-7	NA	CASSLQVNEQYF	TGTGCCAGCTCACTCCAGGTCAACGAGCAGTACTTC
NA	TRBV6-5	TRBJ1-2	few	CASSYSFEGDYGYTF	TGTGCCAGCAGTTACTCGTTCGAGGGGGACTATGGCTACACCTTC
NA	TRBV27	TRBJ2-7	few	CASSGGSSYEQYF	TGTGCCAGCAGTGGGGGGAGCTCCTACGAGCAGTACTTC
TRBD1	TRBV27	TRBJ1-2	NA	CASGAGGRPNYGYTF	TGTGCCAGCGGGGCAGGGGGCAGGCCTAACTATGGCTACACCTTC
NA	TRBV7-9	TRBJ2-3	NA	CASSYARADEHTDTQYF	TGTGCCAGCAGCTATGCCAGGGCGGACGAACACACAGATACGCAGTATTTT
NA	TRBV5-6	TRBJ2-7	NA	CASSLATQGGYEQYF	TGTGCCAGCAGCTTGGCGACCCAGGGGGGCTACGAGCAGTACTTC
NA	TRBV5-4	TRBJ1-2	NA	CASSSGLVRGEGYGYTF	TGTGCCAGCAGCTCTGGGTTGGTGCGGGGAGAAGGGTATGGCTACACCTTC
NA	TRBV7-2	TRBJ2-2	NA	CASSLTGRGAGELFF	TGTGCCAGCAGCCTAACAGGGAGAGGCGCCGGGGAGCTGTTTTTT
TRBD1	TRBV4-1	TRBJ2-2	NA	CASSQGGQGATNTGELFF	TGCGCCAGCAGCCAGGGGGGACAGGGGGCTACGAACACCGGGGAGCTGTTTTTT
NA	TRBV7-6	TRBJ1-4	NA	CASSSGTQNEKLFF	TGTGCCAGCAGCTCCGGGACACAAAATGAAAAACTGTTTTTT
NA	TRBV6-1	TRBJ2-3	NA	CASSERTGHTQYF	TGTGCCAGCAGTGAAAGAACAGGCCATACGCAGTATTTT
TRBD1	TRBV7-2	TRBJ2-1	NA	CASSPQGASRNEQFF	TGTGCCAGCAGTCCTCAGGGGGCTTCGAGGAATGAGCAGTTCTTC
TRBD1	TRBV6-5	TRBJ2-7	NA	CASSYFGQGYEQYF	TGTGCCAGCAGTTACTTTGGACAGGGCTACGAGCAGTACTTC
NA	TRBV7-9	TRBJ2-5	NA	CASSPEMETQYF	TGTGCCAGCAGCCCAGAAATGGAGACCCAGTACTTC
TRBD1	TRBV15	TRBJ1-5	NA	CATSRGQGAGQPQHF	TGTGCCACCAGCAGGGGACAGGGGGCAGGTCAGCCCCAGCATTTT
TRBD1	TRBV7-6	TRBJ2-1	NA	CASSRIQGSVYNEQFF	TGTGCCAGCAGCCGGATACAGGGGTCAGTTTACAATGAGCAGTTCTTC
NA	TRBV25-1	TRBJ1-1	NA	CASSGGTEAFF	TGTGCCAGCAGCGGGGGCACTGAAGCTTTCTTT
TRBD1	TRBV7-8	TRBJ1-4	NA	CASRSGQGKEKLFF	TGTGCCAGCAGATCGGGACAGGGGAAGGAAAAACTGTTTTTT
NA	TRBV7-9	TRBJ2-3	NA	CASSSLGHTQYF	TGTGCCAGCAGCTCCCTGGGGCATACGCAGTATTTT
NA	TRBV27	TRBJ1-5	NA	CASSFQGRGQPQHF	TGTGCCAGCAGTTTCCAGGGCAGGGGTCAGCCCCAGCATTTT
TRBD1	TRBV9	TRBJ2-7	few	CASSTGQGPTYEQYF	TGTGCCAGCAGTACCGGACAGGGGCCCACCTACGAGCAGTACTTC
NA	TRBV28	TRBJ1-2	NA	CASSLGTTTNYGYTF	TGTGCCAGCAGTTTAGGGACAACTACTAACTATGGCTACACCTTC
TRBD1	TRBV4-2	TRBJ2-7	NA	CASSLSLSDRVSYEQYF	TGTGCCAGCAGCCTTTCCCTATCAGACAGGGTCTCCTACGAGCAGTACTTC
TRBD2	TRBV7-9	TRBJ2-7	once	CASSTGTTLREQYF	TGTGCCAGCAGCACCGGGACTACCCTCCGCGAGCAGTACTTC
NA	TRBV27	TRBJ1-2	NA	CASSSYYGQSYGYTF	TGTGCCAGCAGTTCATACTATGGACAGTCCTATGGCTACACCTTC
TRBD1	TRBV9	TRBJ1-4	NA	CASSVEGQGTNEKLFF	TGTGCCAGCAGCGTAGAGGGACAGGGTACTAATGAAAAACTGTTTTTT
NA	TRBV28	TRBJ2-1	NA	CASRSQGMEQFF	TGTGCCAGCAGATCACAGGGAATGGAGCAGTTCTTC
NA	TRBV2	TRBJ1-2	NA	CASSEARGNSYSGYGYTF	TGTGCCAGCAGTGAAGCGCGGGGGAACTCGTATTCTGGCTATGGCTACACCTTC
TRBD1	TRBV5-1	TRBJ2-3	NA	CASSSGTERADTQYF	TGCGCCAGCAGCTCAGGGACAGAGAGGGCAGATACGCAGTATTTT
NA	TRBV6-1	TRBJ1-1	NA	CASSKGYTEAFF	TGTGCCAGCAGTAAGGGGTACACTGAAGCTTTCTTT
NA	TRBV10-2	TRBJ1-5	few	CASSDDSSNQPQHF	TGCGCCAGCAGCGACGACAGTAGCAATCAGCCCCAGCATTTT
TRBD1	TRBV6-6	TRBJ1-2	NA	CASSYPTGNQGYTF	TGTGCCAGCAGTTACCCGACAGGGAATCAAGGCTACACCTTC
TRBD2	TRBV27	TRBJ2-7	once	CASRYSGGAREQYF	TGTGCCAGCAGATATAGCGGGGGGGCGCGGGAGCAGTACTTC
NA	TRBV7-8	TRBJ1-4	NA	CASTVAGLANEKLFF	TGTGCCAGCACCGTTGCAGGGCTGGCTAATGAAAAACTGTTTTTT
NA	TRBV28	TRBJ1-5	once	CASSLLESFVQPQHF	TGTGCCAGCAGTTTATTAGAGTCGTTTGTTCAGCCCCAGCATTTT
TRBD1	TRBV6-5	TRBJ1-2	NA	CASSYFSGQGAYGYTF	TGTGCCAGCAGTTACTTCTCGGGACAGGGGGCCTATGGCTACACCTTC
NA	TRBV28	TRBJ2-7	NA	CASSLGGTPKDEQYF	TGTGCCAGCAGCCTCGGCGGGACTCCGAAGGACGAGCAGTACTTC
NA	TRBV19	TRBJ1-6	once	CASSGTPRGNSSPLHF	TGTGCCAGTAGTGGGACTCCCCGAGGAAATAGTTCACCCCTCCACTTT
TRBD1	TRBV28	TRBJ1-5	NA	CASQTGGQGNQPQHF	TGTGCCAGCCAGACCGGGGGACAGGGTAATCAGCCCCAGCATTTT
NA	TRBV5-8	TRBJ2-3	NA	CASSFLGPPGLTDTQYF	TGTGCCAGCAGCTTCCTTGGGCCGCCGGGACTCACAGATACGCAGTATTTT
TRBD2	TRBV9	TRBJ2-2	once	CASSTEGGQKYNTGELFF	TGTGCCAGCAGTACTGAGGGAGGGCAGAAGTACAACACCGGGGAGCTGTTTTTT
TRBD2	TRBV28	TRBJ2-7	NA	CASSLLGGGSYEQYF	TGTGCCAGCAGTTTATTGGGCGGGGGGTCCTACGAGCAGTACTTC
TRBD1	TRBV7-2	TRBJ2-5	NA	CASSQNQGAGETQYF	TGTGCCAGCAGCCAAAACCAGGGGGCAGGGGAGACCCAGTACTTC
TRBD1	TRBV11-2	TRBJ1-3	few	CASRKGQFASGNTIYF	TGTGCCAGCAGGAAGGGACAGTTTGCCTCTGGAAACACCATATATTTT
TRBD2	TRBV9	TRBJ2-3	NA	CASSPSGGSTDTQYF	TGTGCCAGCAGCCCTAGCGGGGGTAGCACAGATACGCAGTATTTT
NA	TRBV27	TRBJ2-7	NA	CASRGSGGLDEQYF	TGTGCCAGCAGGGGTTCCGGGGGTCTCGACGAGCAGTACTTC